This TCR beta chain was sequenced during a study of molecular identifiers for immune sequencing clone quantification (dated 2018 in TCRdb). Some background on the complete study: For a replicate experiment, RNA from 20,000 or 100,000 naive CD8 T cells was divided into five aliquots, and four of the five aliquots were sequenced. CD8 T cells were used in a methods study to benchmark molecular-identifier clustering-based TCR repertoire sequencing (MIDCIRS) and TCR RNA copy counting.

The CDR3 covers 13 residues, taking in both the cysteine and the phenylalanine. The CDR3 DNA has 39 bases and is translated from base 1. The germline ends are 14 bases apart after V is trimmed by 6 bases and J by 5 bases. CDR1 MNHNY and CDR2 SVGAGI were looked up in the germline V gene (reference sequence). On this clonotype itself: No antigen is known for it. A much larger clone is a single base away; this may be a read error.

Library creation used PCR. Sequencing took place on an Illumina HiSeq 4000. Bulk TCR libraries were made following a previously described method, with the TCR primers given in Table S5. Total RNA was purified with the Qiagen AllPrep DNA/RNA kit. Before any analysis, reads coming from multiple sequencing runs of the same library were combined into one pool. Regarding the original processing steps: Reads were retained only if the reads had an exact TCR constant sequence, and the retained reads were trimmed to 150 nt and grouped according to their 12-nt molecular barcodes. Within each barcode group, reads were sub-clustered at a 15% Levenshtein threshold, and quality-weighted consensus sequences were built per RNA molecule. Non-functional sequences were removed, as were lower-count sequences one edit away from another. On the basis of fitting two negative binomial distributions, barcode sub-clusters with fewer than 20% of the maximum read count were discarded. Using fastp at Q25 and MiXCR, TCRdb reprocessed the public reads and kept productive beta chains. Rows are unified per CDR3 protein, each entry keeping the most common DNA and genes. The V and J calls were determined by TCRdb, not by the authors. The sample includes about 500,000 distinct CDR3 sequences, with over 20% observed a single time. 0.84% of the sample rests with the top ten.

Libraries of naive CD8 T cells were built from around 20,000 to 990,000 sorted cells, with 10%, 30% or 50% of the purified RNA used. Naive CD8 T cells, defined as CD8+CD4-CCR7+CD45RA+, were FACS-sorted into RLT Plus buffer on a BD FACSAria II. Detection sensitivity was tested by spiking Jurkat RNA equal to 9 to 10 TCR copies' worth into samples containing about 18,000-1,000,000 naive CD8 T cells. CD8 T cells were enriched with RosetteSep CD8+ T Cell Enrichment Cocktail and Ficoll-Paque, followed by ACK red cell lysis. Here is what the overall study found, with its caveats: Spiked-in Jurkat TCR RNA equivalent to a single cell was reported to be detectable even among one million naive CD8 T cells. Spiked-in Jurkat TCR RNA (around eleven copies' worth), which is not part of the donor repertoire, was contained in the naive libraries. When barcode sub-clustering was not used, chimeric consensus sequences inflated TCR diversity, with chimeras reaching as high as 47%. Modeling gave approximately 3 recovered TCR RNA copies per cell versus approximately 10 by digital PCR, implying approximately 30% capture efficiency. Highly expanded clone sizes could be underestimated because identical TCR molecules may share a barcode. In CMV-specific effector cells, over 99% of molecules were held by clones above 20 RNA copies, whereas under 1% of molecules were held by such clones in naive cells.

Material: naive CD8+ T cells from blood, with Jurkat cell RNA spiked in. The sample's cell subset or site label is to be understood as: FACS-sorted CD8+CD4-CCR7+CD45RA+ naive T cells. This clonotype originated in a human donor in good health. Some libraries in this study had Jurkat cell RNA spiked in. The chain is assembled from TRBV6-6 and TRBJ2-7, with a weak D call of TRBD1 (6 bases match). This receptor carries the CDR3 CASSQSQGHEQYF. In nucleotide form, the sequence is TGTGCCAGCAGCCAATCACAGGGACACGAGCAGTACTTC.